These 23 T cell receptor beta chains were sequenced from one sample in a study of T cell responses to AZD1222 COVID-19 vaccine. Generated by immunoSEQ multiplex PCR, the TCRdb table keeps only in-frame clones and is missing some. The data contain 160,000 or so clones, roughly nine tenths of them seen just once; the ten biggest clones take up approximately 1.9%. The sequences come from peripheral blood, collected on day 0 of AZD1222 vaccination. These receptors originate from an adult in good health.

V is TRBV2 and J is TRBJ1-6; 10 nucleotides line up with TRBD1. CDR1 SNHLY and CDR2 FYNNEI come from the germline V gene. The V segment lost 8 bases and the J segment 7 bases; nucleotides outside the gene matches: 5. The CDR3 length is 14 residues. CDR3 in DNA: TGTGCCAGCGTGACAGGGGGCGTCAATTCACCCCTCCACTTT. Its translation: CASVTGGVNSPLHF.

This chain uses TRBV11-3 with TRBJ2-6; D unclear. The CDR3 contains 14 residues. Germline V lookup: CDR1 SGHNT, CDR2 YENEEA. V was pared by 1 base and J by 4 bases, with 5 bases between. The CDR3 DNA is TGTGCCAGCAGCTTAGTTGCGGGGGCCAACGTCCTGACTTTC. Translated, it gives CASSLVAGANVLTF.

The V and J genes are TRBV6-2 or TRBV6-3 and TRBJ1-4, with D perhaps TRBD1 (5 bases). The V and J ends lost 2 bases and 7 bases respectively, with 11 bases between them. This CDR3 region has 14 residues. Germline V gives CDR1 MNHEY, CDR2 SVGEGT. The CDR3 region has the DNA TGTGCCAGCAGTTACGGACAAGTCGCTGAAAAACTGTTTTTT. Translated, it gives CASSYGQVAEKLFF.

The J gene is TRBJ1-2, the V gene TRBV13, with TRBD1 as a possible D gene (5 bases). The germline V gene has CDR1 PRHDT and CDR2 FYEKMQ (reference sequence). The V end lost 5 bases, the J end lost 6 bases, and 22 bases lay between the germline ends. This CDR3 region has 16 residues. CDR3 protein: CASSGPERGAVHGYTF. The CDR3 bases are TGTGCCAGCAGCGGACCCGAGAGGGGCGCAGTGCATGGCTACACCTTC.

J is TRBJ2-7 and V is TRBV28; no definite D call. Germline V gene sequence: CDR1 MDHEN, CDR2 SYDVKM. This CDR3 spans 13 amino acids. V was cut by 5 bases and J by 7 bases, with 15 bases left in between. The CDR3 DNA follows: TGTGCCAGCAGTGTGCTCCCGGAGAGAGAGCAGTACTTC. Protein sequence: CASSVLPEREQYF. Based on the CDR3 plus reference TRBV28 and TRBJ2-7, the full variable domain is DVKVTQSSRYLVKRTGEKVFLECVQDMDHENMFWYRQDPGLGLRLIYFSYDVKMKEKGDIPEGYSVSREKKERFSLILESASTNQTSMYLCASSVLPEREQYFGPGTRLTVT.

This clone was counted once. The rearrangement uses TRBV5-6 and TRBJ1-2; D is undetermined. This CDR3 has 15 residues. Germline assignment: CDR1 SGHDT and CDR2 YYEEEE. Trimming shortened V by 4 bases and J by 8 bases, and 21 bases separated the two germline ends. Here the CDR3 reads CASSPYSGSPIGYTF. The CDR3 DNA is TGTGCCAGCAGCCCTTATAGCGGATCCCCCATCGGCTACACCTTC. The full variable domain, rest sourced from reference TRBV5-6 and TRBJ1-2, is DAGVTQSPTHLIKTRGQQVTLRCSPKSGHDTVSWYQQALGQGPQFIFQYYEEEERQRGNFPDRFSGHQFPNYSSELNVNALLLGDSALYLCASSPYSGSPIGYTFGSGTRLTVV.

This clone has a single count. The rearrangement uses TRBV6-5 and TRBJ1-1, with 8 positions matching TRBD1. There are 12 residues in the CDR3. V lost 4 bases to trimming and J lost 8 bases; unmatched junction nucleotides: 3. The V gene's germline CDR1 is MNHEY and CDR2 SVGAGI. CDR3 in DNA: TGTGCCAGCAGTTTTAGACAGGGGGAAGCTTTCTTT. As protein: CASSFRQGEAFF.

The chain couples TRBV6-5 to TRBJ1-2, with D perhaps TRBD1 (6 bases). The germline V gene encodes CDR1 MNHEY and CDR2 SVGAGI. CDR3 length: 14 residues. The ends were cut back, 6 bases at V and 3 bases at J, with 14 bases in the middle. This chain's CDR3 is CASRRGGIDYGYTF. The CDR3, as DNA: TGTGCCAGCAGAAGGGGGGGCATTGACTATGGCTACACCTTC.

A few counts support this clone. The chain couples TRBV9 to TRBJ2-2, with D unclear. There are 16 residues in the CDR3. CDR1 is SGDLS and CDR2 is YYNGEE in the germline V gene. V was cut by 0 bases and J by 6 bases, with 15 bases left in between. CDR3 amino acids: CASSVVGQTGPGELFF. The CDR3 nucleotides read TGTGCCAGCAGCGTAGTTGGCCAGACGGGTCCCGGGGAGCTGTTTTTT.

A single count supports this clone. The chain recombines TRBV27 with TRBJ2-3; 8 bases map to TRBD1. Germline V gene data show CDR1 as MNHEY and CDR2 as SMNVEV (reference sequence). The CDR3 consists of 12 residues. The trim removed 4 bases at V and 6 bases at J, leaving 0 bases unmatched. CDR3 loop: CASSWTGDTQYF. DNA for the CDR3: TGTGCCAGCAGTTGGACAGGGGATACGCAGTATTTT.

This rearrangement joins TRBV30 to TRBJ1-5; a possible D gene is TRBD1 (5 bases). The CDR3 runs to 15 residues. Trimming removed 3 bases from V and 2 bases from J, with 14 bases in between. Germline values: CDR1 GTSNPN, CDR2 SVGIG (reference sequence). As DNA, the CDR3 is TGTGCCTGGAGCGATTGGGGGAATGGCAATCAGCCCCAGCATTTT. Translation gives CAWSDWGNGNQPQHF.

As DNA, the CDR3 is TGTGCCAGCAGCTTGGAGGGATTTAATGAAAAACTGTTTTTT. This encodes CASSLEGFNEKLFF. V usage is TRBV5-5 and J usage is TRBJ1-4; D gene ambiguous. This CDR3 is built from 14 residues. Trimming took off 0 bases at V and 4 bases at J, with 7 bases between the two ends. Germline V gives CDR1 SGHKS, CDR2 YYEKEE (reference sequence). Full variable domain (missing parts from reference TRBV5-5 and TRBJ1-4): DAGVTQSPTHLIKTRGQQVTLRCSPISGHKSVSWYQQVLGQGPQFIFQYYEKEERGRGNFPDRFSARQFPNYSSELNVNALLLGDSALYLCASSLEGFNEKLFFGSGTQLSVL.

The genes are TRBV7-9 and TRBJ2-1; D not certain. CDR3 length: 15 residues. Trimming left V 4 bases short and J 6 bases short, with 16 bases between. Germline V gene data show CDR1 as SEHNR and CDR2 as FQNEAQ (reference sequence). The CDR3 spells CASSSNGKRRNEQFF. The CDR3 DNA sequence: TGTGCCAGCAGCTCTAACGGCAAAAGGCGCAATGAGCAGTTCTTC.

The chain recombines TRBV5-6 with TRBJ1-5, with 7 bases matching TRBD1. Germline CDR1 reads SGHDT; CDR2 reads YYEEEE. Trimming took 0 bases from V and 11 from J; bases not matched to a gene: 14. The CDR3 consists of 16 residues. The CDR3 region is CASSLGGLQTGRAQHF. CDR3 sequence (DNA): TGTGCCAGCAGCTTGGGGGGACTGCAGACAGGGAGAGCCCAGCATTTT.

The J gene is TRBJ2-4, the V gene TRBV2, with D possibly matching TRBD1 (6 bases). There are 13 residues in the CDR3. The V end was cut by 6 bases, the J end by 6 bases, with 12 bases between. Germline loops: CDR1 SNHLY, CDR2 FYNNEI. This CDR3 is CASRGAWGNIQYF. The CDR3 coding sequence is TGTGCCAGCAGGGGGGCTTGGGGAAACATTCAGTACTTC.

This clone was counted once. This chain uses TRBV3-1 (or the pseudogene TRBV3-2) with TRBJ1-3; D gene uncertain. V was pared by 1 base and J by 0 bases, with 4 bases between. The CDR3 consists of 14 residues. Germline-derived CDR1 and CDR2 are LGHDT and YNNKEL (reference sequence). CDR3 residues: CASSQASSGNTIYF. The CDR3 DNA follows: TGTGCCAGCAGCCAAGCTAGCTCTGGAAACACCATATATTTT.

The rearrangement uses TRBV6-1 and TRBJ2-1; 9 nucleotides match TRBD1. The CDR3 totals 16 residues. Germline CDR1 reads MNHNS; CDR2 reads SASEGT. Unmatched junction bases numbered 7, after V lost 3 bases and J lost 4 bases. CDR3 in DNA: TGTGCCAGCAGTGAGGACAGGGGATCCCTTTACAATGAGCAGTTCTTC. Translating gives CASSEDRGSLYNEQFF.

The chain combines TRBV11-2 with TRBJ2-1; 7 nucleotides agree with TRBD1. Germline CDR1 is SGHAT and CDR2 is FQNNGV. V shed 1 base and J 6 bases; nucleotides not matched to a gene: 6. This CDR3 contains 15 residues. The CDR3, as DNA: TGTGCCAGCAGCTTAGGCGTGACAGGGCGCAATGAGCAGTTCTTC. It encodes CASSLGVTGRNEQFF.

The chain recombines TRBV5-1 with TRBJ2-1; D is tentatively TRBD1 or TRBD2 (5 bases each). V was cut by 4 bases and J by 3 bases, with 14 bases left in between. The V gene's germline CDR1 is SGHRS and CDR2 YFSETQ. The CDR3 loop spans 15 amino acids. The CDR3 loop is CASSLPGSNYNEQFF. The CDR3 DNA is TGCGCCAGCAGCCTCCCAGGGAGTAACTACAATGAGCAGTTCTTC.

This clone appeared once. V gene TRBV3-1 (or the pseudogene TRBV3-2) combines with J gene TRBJ1-2, with 9 bases matching TRBD1. The CDR3 contains 16 residues. V shed 0 bases and J 2 bases; nucleotides not matched to a gene: 4. Per germline, CDR1 LGHDT and CDR2 YNNKEL (reference sequence). In nucleotides, the CDR3 is TGTGCCAGCAGCCAAGATAACAGGGGGCTGAACTATGGCTACACCTTC. Protein product: CASSQDNRGLNYGYTF.

This chain uses TRBV5-6 with TRBJ2-1; tentative D call: TRBD2 (5 bases). Germline V gene sequence: CDR1 SGHDT, CDR2 YYEEEE. Deletions cut 1 base from V and 9 bases from J, with 8 bases between. The CDR3 is made up of 12 amino acids. In DNA, the CDR3 is TGTGCCAGCAGCTTGCAGACTACTGAGCAGTTCTTC. Protein: CASSLQTTEQFF.

This clone was counted between two and nine times. The chain combines TRBV6-1 with TRBJ1-1, with 9 bases identical to TRBD1. This CDR3 is built from 14 residues. Trimming removed 3 bases from V and 6 bases from J; junction bases left unmatched: 5. In germline, CDR1 is MNHNS, CDR2 SASEGT. The DNA for the CDR3 is TGTGCCAGCAGTGAGGACAGGGGAAACCCTGAAGCTTTCTTT. Translation: CASSEDRGNPEAFF.

The table lists this clone with a few counts. The chain carries TRBV11-2 and TRBJ2-2, with 7 bases aligning to TRBD1. From germline, CDR1 is SGHAT and CDR2 FQNNGV. Trimming took 4 bases from V and 6 from J; bases not matched to a gene: 14. This CDR3 contains 17 residues. CDR3: CASSSLRQGNVPGELFF. The DNA of the CDR3 is TGTGCCAGCAGCTCCCTCCGACAGGGCAATGTACCCGGGGAGCTGTTTTTT.